Listed here are 15 T cell receptor beta chains from one sample, sequenced in a study of blood T cell repertoires in COVID-19. Libraries were prepared by immunoSEQ multiplex PCR; TCRdb keeps only in-frame clonotypes and omits some of them. The table includes fewer than 250,000 clones, almost 90% detected once. Material for sequencing was peripheral blood. All receptors derive from a woman aged 60-70 years with acute or convalescent COVID-19.

The CDR3 nucleotides read TGTGCCAGTAGTATCGGCGGGGGATGGACAGATACGCAGTATTTT. Translating it yields CASSIGGGWTDTQYF. The chain has TRBV19 and TRBJ2-3; 7 bases fit TRBD2. Germline assignment: CDR1 LNHDA and CDR2 SQIVND (reference sequence). This CDR3 is built from 15 residues. With V trimmed by 3 bases and J by 3 bases, 6 bases remained unmatched.

This chain uses TRBV6-5 with TRBJ1-4; 7 bases are a match to TRBD1. This CDR3 spans 12 amino acids. The V segment lost 6 bases and the J segment 7 bases; nucleotides outside the gene matches: 2. CDR1 and CDR2 (germline): MNHEY, SVGAGI. In DNA, the CDR3 is TGTGCCAGCAGAAGGACAGGTGAAAAACTGTTTTTT. It yields the protein CASRRTGEKLFF.

V gene TRBV15 combines with J gene TRBJ1-3; D gene ambiguous. This CDR3 is built from 16 residues. Germline V gene lookup returns CDR1 LNHNV and CDR2 YYDKDF (reference sequence). V was pared by 0 bases and J by 0 bases, with 9 bases between. CDR3 in amino acids: CATSRDLKSSGNTIYF. In DNA, the CDR3 is TGTGCCACCAGCAGAGATCTGAAGAGCTCTGGAAACACCATATATTTT.

The V and J genes are TRBV29-1 and TRBJ2-3, with D perhaps matching TRBD1 (6 bases). Germline V lookup: CDR1 SQVTM, CDR2 ANQGSEA. The V and J ends lost 5 bases and 6 bases respectively, with 15 bases between them. The CDR3 runs to 13 residues. The CDR3 spells CSVIGGSWDTQYF. The DNA for the CDR3 is TGCAGCGTTATTGGGGGCTCCTGGGATACGCAGTATTTT.

The genes are TRBV18 and TRBJ1-2; 10 bases map to TRBD1. V was clipped by 3 bases and J by 6 bases; unmatched bases: 7. The CDR3 contains 15 residues. Looked up from germline, CDR1 is KGHSH and CDR2 is LQKENI. In DNA, the CDR3 is TGTGCCAGCTCACCGACCGGGACAGGGGTAAATGGCTACACCTTC. Its protein product is CASSPTGTGVNGYTF.

This chain links TRBV7-2 with TRBJ2-5; no definite D call. Trimming shortened V by 0 bases and J by 4 bases, and 15 bases separated the two germline ends. From germline, CDR1 is SGHTA and CDR2 FQGNSA. The CDR3 consists of 16 residues. This chain's CDR3 is CASSLAPGPPAETQYF. The CDR3 DNA reads as TGTGCCAGCAGCTTAGCGCCTGGGCCCCCTGCAGAGACCCAGTACTTC.

V is TRBV25-1 and J is TRBJ2-1; tentative D call: TRBD2 (6 bases). Trimming took off 5 bases at V and 5 bases at J, with 16 bases between the two ends. The CDR3 covers 15 residues. CDR1 is MGHDK and CDR2 is SYGVNS in the germline V gene. CDR3: CASSPTGVPDNEQFF. The CDR3 DNA reads as TGTGCCAGCAGTCCTACGGGAGTACCCGACAATGAGCAGTTCTTC.

The genes are TRBV15 and TRBJ1-5, with 7 bases that match TRBD1. V gave up 0 bases and J gave up 0 bases; unmatched junction bases: 8. There are 18 residues in the CDR3. Germline CDR1 and CDR2: LNHNV and YYDKDF (reference sequence). Written as DNA, the CDR3 is TGTGCCACCAGCAGAGAAGTCAGGGGGAGAGGTAGCAATCAGCCCCAGCATTTT. Encoded protein: CATSREVRGRGSNQPQHF.

The sample holds one count of this clone. This rearrangement joins TRBV11-3 to TRBJ2-2, with 12 bases that match TRBD2. Germline loops: CDR1 SGHNT, CDR2 YENEEA. V was clipped by 5 bases and J by 6 bases; unmatched bases: 10. The CDR3 totals 17 residues. CDR3 DNA: TGTGCCAGCAGCCCTCAACGACTAGCGGGAGTGCCCGGGGAGCTGTTTTTT. Its protein product is CASSPQRLAGVPGELFF.

The chain links TRBV3-1 (or the pseudogene TRBV3-2) to TRBJ1-6; 7 nucleotides align to TRBD1. V shed 5 bases and J 9 bases; nucleotides not matched to a gene: 13. The length of the CDR3 is 16 residues. The germline V gene has CDR1 LGHDT and CDR2 YNNKEL (reference sequence). The CDR3 sequence is CASSWWWGQSGSPLHF. Written as DNA, the CDR3 is TGTGCCAGCAGCTGGTGGTGGGGACAGAGCGGTTCACCCCTCCACTTT.

The J gene is TRBJ2-1, the V gene TRBV28, with D perhaps matching TRBD2 (6 bases). In germline, CDR1 is MDHEN, CDR2 SYDVKM. Trimming removed 8 bases at V and 2 bases at J, with 16 bases between. The CDR3 runs 15 residues. As DNA, the CDR3 is TGTGCCAGCGGGGGGTGGACACTTACCTACAATGAGCAGTTCTTC. Its protein product is CASGGWTLTYNEQFF.

Worth noting for this clone: At the DNA level, this CDR3 is encoded by other sequences in the same sample as well. The V call is TRBV6-5, the J call TRBJ1-4, with 9 nucleotides matching TRBD1. V gave up 6 bases and J gave up 3 bases; unmatched junction bases: 2. The germline gives CDR1 MNHEY, CDR2 SVGAGI. The CDR3 is made up of 14 amino acids. CDR3 nucleotide sequence: TGTGCCAGCAGCCGGGACAGGGCTAATGAAAAACTGTTTTTT. Translating gives CASSRDRANEKLFF.

The gene calls are TRBV4-2 and TRBJ1-3; TRBD1 matches at 11 bases. The germline V gene encodes CDR1 LGHNA and CDR2 YNFKEQ. V lost 1 base to trimming and J lost 3 bases; unmatched junction nucleotides: 5. The CDR3 has 17 amino acids. This CDR3 is CASSQAGTGGLGNTIYF. The CDR3 bases are TGTGCCAGCAGCCAAGCCGGGACAGGGGGTCTTGGAAACACCATATATTTT.

The gene calls are TRBV19 and TRBJ1-1, with D unresolved. Deletions cut 2 bases from V and 4 bases from J, with 11 bases between. The CDR3 is made up of 14 amino acids. The germline gives CDR1 LNHDA, CDR2 SQIVND (reference sequence). CDR3 region: CASSILGFGTEAFF. The CDR3 DNA is TGTGCCAGTAGTATATTGGGCTTCGGCACTGAAGCTTTCTTT.

The chain carries TRBV11-2 and TRBJ2-7, with TRBD1 identical over 7 bases. Germline lookup yields CDR1 SGHAT and CDR2 FQNNGV. V was pared by 6 bases and J by 2 bases, with 10 bases of the junction left unmatched. The CDR3 length is 15 residues. The CDR3 sequence is CASRSSGQRAYEQYF. As DNA, the CDR3 is TGTGCCAGCAGATCCTCGGGACAGAGAGCCTACGAGCAGTACTTC.